The T cell receptor beta chain under discussion was sequenced for a study of T cells after yellow fever vaccination (dated by TCRdb to about 2019). Background on the whole study: Libraries from fractions with low cell numbers were prepared with the SMART-Seq v4 Ultra Low Input RNA kit. To follow T-cell clones before and after both primary and booster YFV17D yellow fever vaccination, bulk TCR alpha and beta repertoires underwent longitudinal sequencing. Two healthy male donors, one aged 18 to 29 and one aged 30 to 39 years, were included in the cohort. Blood was collected at multiple timepoints before and after primary and secondary immunization, and bulk PBMC replicates and cell subsets were isolated. Study-level results and caveats: Computational filtering was required because FACS-sorted repertoires could contain abundant contaminating clonotypes from the bulk population. The study included only a couple of donors, which limits how far the findings can be generalized. A small fraction of clonotypes appeared in both the CD4 and CD8 compartments, likely as a result of convergent recombination. The secondary T-cell response was weaker than the primary response but faster, peaking on day 5 instead of day 15. Most clones expanded after primary vaccination (96% of CD4 and around 88% of CD8) were re-detected after the booster, suggesting that broad memory maintenance occurred.

The sample's treatment or condition label, decoded: live attenuated yellow fever vaccine strain. At every blood-draw timepoint, two biological replicates of bulk PBMCs were collected. PBMCs were isolated from peripheral blood using a standard Ficoll-Paque protocol. RNA was extracted with TriZol from bulk PBMCs, CD4 and CD8 fractions, and dextramer-positive and dextramer-negative fractions. The germline V gene supplies CDR1 SGHDT and CDR2 YYEEEE. V loses 2 bases, J loses 3 bases, and the germline ends lie 11 bases apart. The CDR3 runs 14 amino acids, cysteine and phenylalanine included. The kept DNA is CDR3 alone, 42 bases in frame from the first base. TCR cDNA was synthesized by 5'RACE template switching, through which a universal primer site and unique molecular identifiers were introduced. Priming for cDNA synthesis came from both the TCR alpha and TCR beta constant segments. Library amplification involved two PCR steps, and the second step added sample barcodes and sequencing adapters. Libraries were sequenced on Illumina HiSeq 2500 (2x100 bp) or NovaSeq (2x150 bp). As for how the authors treated the data: Reads were demultiplexed and collapsed into UMI consensus sequences with MIGEC, and V(D)J alignment was performed with MiXCR. Clonotypes responding to the vaccine were identified with edgeR on replicate PBMC samples, with the criteria of FDR below 0.01 and a log2 fold change above 5 up to day 15. Each bulk clonotype received a CD4 or CD8 identity based on whether the sequenced CD4 or CD8 repertoire contained that clonotype at higher abundance. Using fastp trimming at Q25 and MiXCR clonotype assembly, TCRdb reanalyzed the public sequencing data and kept in-frame beta chains. Each record represents a unique CDR3 protein, reported with the most common genes and DNA among its rows. These V and J calls originate from TCRdb's pipeline instead of the authors' own analysis. This sample lists hundreds of thousands of distinct CDR3 sequences; 21% were detected once. The ten biggest clones cover approximately 16% of the sample.

In this sample, this clonotype turned up a few times. Its binding antigen is unknown. No quality values exist for individual bases; no much larger clone is one base distant. The sequencing used PBMCs, collected 20 to 25 days after the first yellow fever vaccination. The chain links TRBV5-6 with TRBJ1-2; possibly the D gene is TRBD1, per 5 matching bases. This clonotype originated in a young man who received the YFV17D yellow fever vaccine. The DNA reads TGTGCCAGCAGCTTTTCTGGGGCAGACTATGGCTACACCTTC. This yields the protein CASSFSGADYGYTF. Full variable domain (CDR3 extended with the reference TRBV5-6 and TRBJ1-2 proteins): DAGVTQSPTHLIKTRGQQVTLRCSPKSGHDTVSWYQQALGQGPQFIFQYYEEEERQRGNFPDRFSGHQFPNYSSELNVNALLLGDSALYLCASSFSGADYGYTFGSGTRLTVV.